The TCR beta chain under discussion was sequenced for a study of cytomegalovirus exposure and HLA in healthy donors. Trimming removed 7 bases at V and 2 bases at J, with 19 bases between. The V gene's germline CDR1 is SQVTM and CDR2 ANQGSEA. The CDR3 length is 15 residues. The data were produced by immunoSEQ multiplex PCR, yet TCRdb's version contains in-frame clones alone and is incomplete. The profile shows roughly 330,000 clones, about nine tenths of them singletons. The V call is TRBV29-1, the J call TRBJ2-3; maybe TRBD1 (6 bases). The material sequenced was PBMCs. This TCR was sampled from a woman aged 25 to 45 in good health and CMV-seropositive. CDR3 in amino acids: CSGNRDRRYTDTQYF. CDR3 DNA: TGCAGCGGTAACAGGGACCGGAGGTACACAGATACGCAGTATTTT.